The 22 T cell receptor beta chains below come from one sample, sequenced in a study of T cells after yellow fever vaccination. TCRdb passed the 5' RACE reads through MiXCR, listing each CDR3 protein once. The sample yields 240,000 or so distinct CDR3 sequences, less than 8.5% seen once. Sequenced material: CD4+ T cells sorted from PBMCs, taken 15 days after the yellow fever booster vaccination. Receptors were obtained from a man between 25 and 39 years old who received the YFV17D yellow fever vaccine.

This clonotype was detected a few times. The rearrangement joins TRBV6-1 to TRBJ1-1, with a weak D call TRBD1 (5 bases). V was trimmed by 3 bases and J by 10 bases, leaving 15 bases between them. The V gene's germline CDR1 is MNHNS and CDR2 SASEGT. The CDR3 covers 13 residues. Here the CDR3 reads CASSDRVLLVAFF. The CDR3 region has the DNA TGTGCCAGCAGTGACAGGGTCCTCCTGGTAGCTTTCTTT.

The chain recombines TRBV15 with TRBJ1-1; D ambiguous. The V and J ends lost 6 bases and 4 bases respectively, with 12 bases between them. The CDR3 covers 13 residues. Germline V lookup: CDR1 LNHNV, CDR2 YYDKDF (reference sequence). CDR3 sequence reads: CATREAAGTEAFF. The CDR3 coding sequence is TGTGCCACCAGGGAGGCCGCGGGCACTGAAGCTTTCTTT.

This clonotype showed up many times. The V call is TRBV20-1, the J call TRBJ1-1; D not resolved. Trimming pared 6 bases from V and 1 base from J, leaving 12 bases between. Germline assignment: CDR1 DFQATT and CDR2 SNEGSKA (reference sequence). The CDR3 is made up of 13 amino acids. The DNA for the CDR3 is TGCAGTGCCCGACGTGACGGGAACACTGAAGCTTTCTTT. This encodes CSARRDGNTEAFF.

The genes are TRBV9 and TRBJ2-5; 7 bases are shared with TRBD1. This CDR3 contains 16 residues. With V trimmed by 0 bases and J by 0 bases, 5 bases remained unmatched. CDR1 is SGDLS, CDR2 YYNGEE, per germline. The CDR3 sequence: CASSVGGRGYQETQYF. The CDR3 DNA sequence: TGTGCCAGCAGCGTAGGAGGCAGGGGGTACCAAGAGACCCAGTACTTC.

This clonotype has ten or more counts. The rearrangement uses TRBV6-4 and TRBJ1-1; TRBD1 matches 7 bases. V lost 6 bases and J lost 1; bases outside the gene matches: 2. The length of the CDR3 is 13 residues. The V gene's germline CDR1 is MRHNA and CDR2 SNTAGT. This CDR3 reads CASSRTGNTEAFF. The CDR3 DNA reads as TGTGCCAGCAGCCGGACAGGGAACACTGAAGCTTTCTTT.

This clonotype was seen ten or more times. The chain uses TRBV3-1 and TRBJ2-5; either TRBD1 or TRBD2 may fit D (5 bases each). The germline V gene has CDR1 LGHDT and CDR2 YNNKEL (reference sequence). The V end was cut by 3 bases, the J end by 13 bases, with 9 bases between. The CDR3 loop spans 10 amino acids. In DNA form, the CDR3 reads TGTGCCAGCAGCCAGGGGGTAGGGTACTTC. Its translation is CASSQGVGYF.

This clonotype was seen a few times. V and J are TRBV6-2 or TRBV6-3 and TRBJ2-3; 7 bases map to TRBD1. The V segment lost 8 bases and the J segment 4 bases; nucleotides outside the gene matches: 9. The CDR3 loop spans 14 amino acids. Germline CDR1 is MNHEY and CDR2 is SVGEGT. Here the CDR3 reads CASALNTGADTQYF. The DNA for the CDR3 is TGTGCCAGCGCGCTAAACACAGGGGCAGATACGCAGTATTTT.

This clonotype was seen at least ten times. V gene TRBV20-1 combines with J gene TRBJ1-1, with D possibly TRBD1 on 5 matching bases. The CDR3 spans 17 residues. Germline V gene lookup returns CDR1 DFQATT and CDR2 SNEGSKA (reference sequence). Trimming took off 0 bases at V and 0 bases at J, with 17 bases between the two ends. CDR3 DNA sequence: TGCAGTGCTAGAGATCCGGGGCTGGAGACTATGAACACTGAAGCTTTCTTT. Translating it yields CSARDPGLETMNTEAFF.

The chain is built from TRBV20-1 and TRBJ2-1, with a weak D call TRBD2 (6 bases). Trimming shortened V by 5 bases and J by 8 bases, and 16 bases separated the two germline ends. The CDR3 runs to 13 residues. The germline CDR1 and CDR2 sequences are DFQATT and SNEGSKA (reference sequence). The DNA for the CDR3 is TGCAGTGCTCCCCTAGGGAGGCCCGATGAGCAGTTCTTC. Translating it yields CSAPLGRPDEQFF.

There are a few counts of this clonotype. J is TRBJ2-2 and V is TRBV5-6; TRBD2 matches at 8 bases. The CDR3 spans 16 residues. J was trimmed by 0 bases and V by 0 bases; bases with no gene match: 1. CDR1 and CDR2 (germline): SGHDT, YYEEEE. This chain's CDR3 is CASSLGLASNTGELFF. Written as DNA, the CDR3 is TGTGCCAGCAGCTTGGGACTAGCGTCGAACACCGGGGAGCTGTTTTTT.

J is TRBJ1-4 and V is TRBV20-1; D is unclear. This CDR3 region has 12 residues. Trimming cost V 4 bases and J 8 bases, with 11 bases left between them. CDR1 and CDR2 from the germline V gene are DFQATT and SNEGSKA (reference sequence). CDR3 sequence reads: CSAIGSGEKLFF. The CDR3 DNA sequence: TGCAGTGCTATAGGATCGGGAGAAAAACTGTTTTTT.

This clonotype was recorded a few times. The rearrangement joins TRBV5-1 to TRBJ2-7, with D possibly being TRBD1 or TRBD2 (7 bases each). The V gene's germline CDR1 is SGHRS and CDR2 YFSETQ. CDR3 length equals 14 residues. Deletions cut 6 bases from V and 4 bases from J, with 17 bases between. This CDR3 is CASTREGQIYEQYF. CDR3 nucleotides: TGCGCCAGCACCAGGGAGGGACAGATATACGAGCAGTACTTC.

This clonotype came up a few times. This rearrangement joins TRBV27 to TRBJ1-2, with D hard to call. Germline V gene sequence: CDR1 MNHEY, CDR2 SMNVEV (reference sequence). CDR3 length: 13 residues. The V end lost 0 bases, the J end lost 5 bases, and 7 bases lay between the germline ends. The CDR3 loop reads CASSLSSQYGYTF. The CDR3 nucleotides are TGTGCCAGCAGTTTATCGTCCCAATATGGCTACACCTTC.

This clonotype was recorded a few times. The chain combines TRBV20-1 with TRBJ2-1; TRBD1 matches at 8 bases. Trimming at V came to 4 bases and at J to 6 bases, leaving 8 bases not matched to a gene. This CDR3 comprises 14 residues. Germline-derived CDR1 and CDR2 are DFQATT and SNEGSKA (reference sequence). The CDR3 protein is CSATEDRVSNEQFF. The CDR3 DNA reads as TGCAGTGCTACCGAGGACAGGGTGTCCAATGAGCAGTTCTTC.

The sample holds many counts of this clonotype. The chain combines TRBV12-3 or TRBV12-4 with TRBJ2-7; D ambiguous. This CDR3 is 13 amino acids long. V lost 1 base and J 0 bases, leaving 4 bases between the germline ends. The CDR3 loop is CASSLGSSYEQYF. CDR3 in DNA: TGTGCCAGCAGTTTAGGCAGCTCCTACGAGCAGTACTTC.

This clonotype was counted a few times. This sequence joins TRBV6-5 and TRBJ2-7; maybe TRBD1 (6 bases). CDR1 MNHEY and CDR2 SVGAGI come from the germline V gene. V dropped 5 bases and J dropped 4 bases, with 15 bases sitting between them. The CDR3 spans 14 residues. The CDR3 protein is CASSPVGTTYEQYF. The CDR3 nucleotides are TGTGCCAGCAGTCCCGTAGGGACAACTTACGAGCAGTACTTC.

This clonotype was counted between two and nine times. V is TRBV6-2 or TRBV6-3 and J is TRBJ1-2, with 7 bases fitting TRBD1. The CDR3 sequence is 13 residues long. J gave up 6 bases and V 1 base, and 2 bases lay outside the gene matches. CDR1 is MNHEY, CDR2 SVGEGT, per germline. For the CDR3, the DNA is TGTGCCAGCAGTTACTTCACAGGGGATGGCTACACCTTC. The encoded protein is CASSYFTGDGYTF.

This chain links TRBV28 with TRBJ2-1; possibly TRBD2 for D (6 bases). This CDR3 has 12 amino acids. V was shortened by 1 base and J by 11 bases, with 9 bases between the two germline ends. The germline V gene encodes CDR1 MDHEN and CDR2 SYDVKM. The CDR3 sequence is CASSLSAGKQFF. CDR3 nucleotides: TGTGCCAGCAGTTTATCGGCGGGAAAGCAGTTCTTC.

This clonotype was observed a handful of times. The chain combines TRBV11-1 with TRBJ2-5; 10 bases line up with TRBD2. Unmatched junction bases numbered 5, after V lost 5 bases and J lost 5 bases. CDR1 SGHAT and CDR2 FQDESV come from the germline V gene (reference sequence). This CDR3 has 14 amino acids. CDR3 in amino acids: CASSPRGLAETQYF. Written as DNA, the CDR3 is TGTGCCAGCAGCCCGAGGGGACTAGCGGAGACCCAGTACTTC.

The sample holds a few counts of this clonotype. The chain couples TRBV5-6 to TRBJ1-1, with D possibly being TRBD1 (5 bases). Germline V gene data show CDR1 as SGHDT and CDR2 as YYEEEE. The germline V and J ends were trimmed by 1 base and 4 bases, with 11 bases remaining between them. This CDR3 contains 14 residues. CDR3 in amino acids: CASSLTGDLTEAFF. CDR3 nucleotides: TGTGCCAGCAGCTTGACAGGTGACCTCACTGAAGCTTTCTTT. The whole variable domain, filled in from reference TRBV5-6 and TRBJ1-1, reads DAGVTQSPTHLIKTRGQQVTLRCSPKSGHDTVSWYQQALGQGPQFIFQYYEEEERQRGNFPDRFSGHQFPNYSSELNVNALLLGDSALYLCASSLTGDLTEAFFGQGTRLTVV.

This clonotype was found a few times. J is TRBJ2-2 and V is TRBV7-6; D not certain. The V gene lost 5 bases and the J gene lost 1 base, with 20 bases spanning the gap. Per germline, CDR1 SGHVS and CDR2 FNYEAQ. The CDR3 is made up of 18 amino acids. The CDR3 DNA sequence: TGTGCCAGCAGCCCCACCGGGTCCTATATATTGAACACCGGGGAGCTGTTTTTT. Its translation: CASSPTGSYILNTGELFF. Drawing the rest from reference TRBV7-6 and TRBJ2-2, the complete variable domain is GAGVSQSPRYKVTKRGQDVALRCDPISGHVSLYWYRQALGQGPEFLTYFNYEAQQDKSGLPNDRFSAERPEGSISTLTIQRTEQRDSAMYRCASSPTGSYILNTGELFFGEGSRLTVL.

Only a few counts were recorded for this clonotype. The chain's CDR3 is CASSFSREGLNTDTQYF. The CDR3 nucleotides are TGCGCCAGCAGCTTTTCGCGGGAGGGCCTGAACACAGATACGCAGTATTTT. This chain links TRBV5-1 with TRBJ2-3; 9 bases align to TRBD2. Germline CDR1 reads SGHRS; CDR2 reads YFSETQ. The J segment lost 2 bases and the V segment lost 2 bases, leaving 9 bases of the junction unmatched. The CDR3 covers 17 residues.